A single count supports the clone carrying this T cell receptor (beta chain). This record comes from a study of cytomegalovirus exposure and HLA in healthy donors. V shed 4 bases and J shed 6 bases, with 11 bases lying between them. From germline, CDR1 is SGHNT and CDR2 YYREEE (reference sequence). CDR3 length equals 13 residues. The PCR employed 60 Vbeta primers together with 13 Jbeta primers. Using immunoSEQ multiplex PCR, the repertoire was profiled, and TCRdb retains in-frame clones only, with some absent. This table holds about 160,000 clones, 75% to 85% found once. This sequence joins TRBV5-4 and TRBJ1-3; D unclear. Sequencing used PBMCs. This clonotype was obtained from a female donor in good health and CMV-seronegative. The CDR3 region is CASSQPSENTIYF. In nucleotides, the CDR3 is TGTGCCAGCAGCCAGCCTAGTGAAAACACCATATATTTT.